Sequencing of this TCR beta chain was carried out in a study of CD8 T cells in Susac syndrome. With random hexamers, reverse transcription was performed on about 0.45 to 1 ug of RNA. The CDR3 of TCR beta was amplified by immunoSEQ multiplex PCR across 54 Vbeta and 13 Jbeta. Each CDR3 protein is one row after TCRdb ran MiXCR on the immunoSEQ multiplex PCR reads. The sample yields about 180,000 distinct CDR3 sequences, roughly 96% seen once. The specimen was CD8+ T cells from PBMCs. The source of this sequence is a human donor with multiple sclerosis.

CDR3 in DNA: TGTGCCAGCAGTGAATTTGGGGAGGTCAACTACGAGCAGTACTTC. Its protein product is CASSEFGEVNYEQYF. The chain employs TRBV2 and TRBJ2-7; D is possibly TRBD2 (6 bases). The CDR3 sequence is 15 residues long. Germline-derived CDR1 and CDR2 are SNHLY and FYNNEI. V lost 2 bases and J 3 bases, leaving 14 bases between the germline ends. Looking up the rest from reference TRBV2 and TRBJ2-7 gives the full variable domain: EPEVTQTPSHQVTQMGQEVILRCVPISNHLYFYWYRQILGQKVEFLVSFYNNEISEKSEIFDDQFSVERPDGSNFTLKIRSTKLEDSAMYFCASSEFGEVNYEQYFGPGTRLTVT.